This T cell receptor (beta chain) was found in a study of blood T cell repertoires in COVID-19. Study-level background: The United States, Italy and Spain supplied acute and convalescent COVID-19 samples. Sources were T cells, B-cell-depleted T cells, or PBMCs; the material itself was cDNA or gDNA.

V dropped 2 bases and J dropped 5 bases, with 15 bases sitting between them. Germline CDR1 is MNHNS and CDR2 is SASEGT. The CDR3 extends over 15 amino acids. Per the original methods: From reference gene primer amplification, estimates of nucleated cell counts were derived. The table came from immunoSEQ multiplex PCR; TCRdb's copy has only in-frame clones and leaves some out. The D gene and trimming were derived from the DNA, and the V and J assignments and clone size from that table. The table has around 700,000 clones, more than 80% seen once. This TCR was recovered from a woman between 18 and 30 years old with acute or convalescent COVID-19. The chain uses TRBV6-1 and TRBJ1-1; maybe TRBD1 (5 bases). Sequenced: peripheral blood. This chain's CDR3 is CASSEPGRVGTEAFF. CDR3 nucleotide sequence: TGTGCCAGCAGTGAACCAGGGAGGGTAGGAACTGAAGCTTTCTTT.